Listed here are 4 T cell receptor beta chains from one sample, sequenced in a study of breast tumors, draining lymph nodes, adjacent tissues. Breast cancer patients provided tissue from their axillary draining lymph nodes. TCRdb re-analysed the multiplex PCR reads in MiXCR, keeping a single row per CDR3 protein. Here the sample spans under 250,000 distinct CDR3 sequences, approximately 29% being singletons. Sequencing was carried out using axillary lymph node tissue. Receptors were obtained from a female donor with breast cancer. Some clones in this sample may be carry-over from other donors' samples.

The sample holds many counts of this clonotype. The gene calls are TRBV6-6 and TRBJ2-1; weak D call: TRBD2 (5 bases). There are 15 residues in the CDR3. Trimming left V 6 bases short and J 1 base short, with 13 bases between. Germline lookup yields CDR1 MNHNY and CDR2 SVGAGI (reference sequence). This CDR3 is CASRDRAESYNEQFF. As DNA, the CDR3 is TGTGCCAGCAGGGACCGAGCGGAGTCCTACAATGAGCAGTTCTTC.

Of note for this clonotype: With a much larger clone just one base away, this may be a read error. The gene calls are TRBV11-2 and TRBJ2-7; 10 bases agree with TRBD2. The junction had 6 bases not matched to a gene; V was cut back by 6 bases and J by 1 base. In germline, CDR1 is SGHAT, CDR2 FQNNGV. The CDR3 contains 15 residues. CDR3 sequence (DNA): TGTGCCAGCAGGATCACTAGCGGGACTTCCTACGAGCAGTACTTC. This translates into CASRITSGTSYEQYF.

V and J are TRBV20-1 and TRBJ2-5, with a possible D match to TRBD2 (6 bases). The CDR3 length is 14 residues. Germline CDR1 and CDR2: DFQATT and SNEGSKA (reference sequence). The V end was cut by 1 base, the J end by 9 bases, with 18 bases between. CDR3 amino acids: CSARGPGGLGSQYF. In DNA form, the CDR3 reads TGCAGTGCTAGAGGACCTGGGGGGTTGGGGTCCCAGTACTTC.

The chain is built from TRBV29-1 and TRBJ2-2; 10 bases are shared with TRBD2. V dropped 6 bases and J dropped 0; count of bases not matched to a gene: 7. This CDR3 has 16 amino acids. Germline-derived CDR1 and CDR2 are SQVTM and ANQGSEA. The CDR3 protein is CSVGETSGPNTGELFF. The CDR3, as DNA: TGCAGCGTGGGAGAGACTAGCGGGCCGAACACCGGGGAGCTGTTTTTT.